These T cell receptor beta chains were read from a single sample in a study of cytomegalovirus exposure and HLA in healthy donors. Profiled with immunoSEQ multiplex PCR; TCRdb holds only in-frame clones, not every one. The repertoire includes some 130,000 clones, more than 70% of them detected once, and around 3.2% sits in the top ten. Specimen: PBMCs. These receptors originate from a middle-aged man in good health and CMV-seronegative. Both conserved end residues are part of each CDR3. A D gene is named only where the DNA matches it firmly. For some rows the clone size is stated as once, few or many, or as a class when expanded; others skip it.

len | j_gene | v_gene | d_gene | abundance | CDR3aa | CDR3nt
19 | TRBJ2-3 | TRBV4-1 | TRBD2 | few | CASSLGLAGGPPSTDTQYF | TGCGCCAGCAGTCTTGGACTAGCGGGAGGACCCCCTAGCACAGATACGCAGTATTTT
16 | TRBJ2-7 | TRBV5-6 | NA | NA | CASSPLSWGTSYEQYF | TGTGCCAGCAGCCCCCTCTCTTGGGGAACTAGTTACGAGCAGTACTTC
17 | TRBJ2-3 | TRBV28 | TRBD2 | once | CASSSPSLAGFTDTQYF | TGTGCCAGCAGTTCGCCCTCACTAGCGGGGTTCACAGATACGCAGTATTTT
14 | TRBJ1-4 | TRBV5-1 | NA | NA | CASSPQGSGEKLFF | TGCGCCAGCAGCCCCCAGGGTTCGGGTGAAAAACTGTTTTTT
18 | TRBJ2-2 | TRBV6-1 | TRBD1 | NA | CASSEIPQGPSNTGELFF | TGTGCCAGCAGTGAGATACCACAGGGGCCCTCGAACACCGGGGAGCTGTTTTTT
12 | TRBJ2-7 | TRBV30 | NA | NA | CAWNMGGDEQYF | TGTGCCTGGAATATGGGGGGTGACGAGCAGTACTTC
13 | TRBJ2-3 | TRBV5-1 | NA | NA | CASSSGNTDTQYF | TGCGCCAGCAGCTCAGGTAACACAGATACGCAGTATTTT
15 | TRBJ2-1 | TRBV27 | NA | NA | CAKEGAGASYNEQFF | TGTGCCAAAGAAGGGGCGGGGGCCTCCTACAATGAGCAGTTCTTC
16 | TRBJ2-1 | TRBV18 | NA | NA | CASSPPMEALHNEQFF | TGTGCCAGCTCACCCCCGATGGAGGCTTTACACAATGAGCAGTTCTTC
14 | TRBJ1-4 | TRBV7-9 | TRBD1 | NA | CASSPTGANEKLFF | TGTGCCAGCAGCCCGACAGGGGCTAATGAAAAACTGTTTTTT
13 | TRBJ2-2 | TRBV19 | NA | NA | CASSIAESGELFF | TGTGCCAGTAGTATAGCAGAATCCGGGGAGCTGTTTTTT
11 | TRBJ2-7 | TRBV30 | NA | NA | CAWSSSYEQYF | TGTGCCTGGAGTTCCTCCTACGAGCAGTACTTC
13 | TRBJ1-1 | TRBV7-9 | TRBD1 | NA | CASSPGQGTEAFF | TGTGCCAGCAGCCCTGGACAGGGCACTGAAGCTTTCTTT
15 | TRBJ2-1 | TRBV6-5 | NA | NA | CASSYRPTNYNEQFF | TGTGCCAGCAGTTACAGGCCGACTAACTACAATGAGCAGTTCTTC
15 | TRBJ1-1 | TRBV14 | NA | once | CASSQVGDTTKSAFF | TGTGCCAGCAGCCAAGTGGGGGACACCACAAAGTCGGCTTTCTTT
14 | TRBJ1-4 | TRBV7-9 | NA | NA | CASSSDSHNEKLFF | TGTGCCAGCAGCAGCGACAGCCATAATGAAAAACTGTTTTTT
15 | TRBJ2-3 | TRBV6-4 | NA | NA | CASSDSGHNPDTQYF | TGTGCCAGCAGTGACTCGGGACACAATCCAGATACGCAGTATTTT
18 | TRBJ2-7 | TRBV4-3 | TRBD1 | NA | CASSQQLGTGNLLYEQYF | TGCGCCAGCAGCCAACAATTAGGGACAGGGAATCTCCTCTACGAGCAGTACTTC
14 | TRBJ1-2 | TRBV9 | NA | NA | CASSPQNQGGGYTF | TGTGCCAGCAGCCCCCAGAACCAGGGAGGGGGCTACACCTTC
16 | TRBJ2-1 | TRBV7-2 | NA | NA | CASSSGTSSSYNEQFF | TGTGCCAGCAGCTCGGGGACATCCAGCTCCTACAATGAGCAGTTCTTC
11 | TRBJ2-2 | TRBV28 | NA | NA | CAGERLGELFF | TGTGCCGGTGAGCGTCTCGGGGAGCTGTTTTTT
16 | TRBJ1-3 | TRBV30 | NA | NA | CAWSVGGRSSGNAIYF | TGTGCCTGGAGTGTGGGCGGGAGAAGCTCTGGAAACGCCATATATTTT
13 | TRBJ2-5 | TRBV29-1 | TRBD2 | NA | CSVSSGIGETQYF | TGCAGCGTCTCTAGCGGGATTGGGGAGACCCAGTACTTC
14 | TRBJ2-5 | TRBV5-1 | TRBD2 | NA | CASSRSGGFETQYF | TGCGCCAGCAGCAGGTCGGGAGGTTTTGAGACCCAGTACTTC
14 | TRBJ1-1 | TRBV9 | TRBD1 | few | CASSYRTGSTEAFF | TGTGCCAGCAGCTACCGGACAGGGAGTACTGAAGCTTTCTTT
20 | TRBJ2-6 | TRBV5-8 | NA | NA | CASSLGLNRDISSGANVLTF | TGTGCCAGCAGCCTTGGGCTGAACCGGGACATTAGCTCTGGGGCCAACGTCCTGACTTTC
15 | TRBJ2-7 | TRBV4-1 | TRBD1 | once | CASSQPRTGSYEQYF | TGCGCCAGCAGCCAGCCCCGGACAGGGAGTTACGAGCAGTACTTC
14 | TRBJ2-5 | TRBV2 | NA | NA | CASVQGSGVETQYF | TGTGCCAGTGTACAGGGGTCGGGGGTAGAGACCCAGTACTTC
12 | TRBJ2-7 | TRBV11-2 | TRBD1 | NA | CASSLGQGSQYF | TGTGCCAGCAGCCTGGGACAGGGGTCGCAGTACTTC
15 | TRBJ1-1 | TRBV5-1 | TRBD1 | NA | CASSRGTGPSTEAFF | TGCGCCAGCAGCAGAGGGACAGGGCCGAGCACTGAAGCTTTCTTT
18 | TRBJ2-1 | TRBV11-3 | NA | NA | CASSLEHLRQELGDEQFF | TGTGCCAGCAGCTTAGAACATCTGAGACAGGAGCTAGGGGATGAGCAGTTCTTC
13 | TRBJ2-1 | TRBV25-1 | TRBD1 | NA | CASTDRGRNEQFF | TGTGCCAGTACGGACAGGGGGCGGAATGAGCAGTTCTTC
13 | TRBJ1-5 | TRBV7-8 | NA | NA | CASSVQGYQPQHF | TGTGCCAGCAGTGTTCAGGGTTATCAGCCCCAGCATTTT
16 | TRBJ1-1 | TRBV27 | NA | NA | CASSPRITGGNTEAFF | TGTGCCAGCAGCCCCCGAATTACGGGGGGGAACACTGAAGCTTTCTTT
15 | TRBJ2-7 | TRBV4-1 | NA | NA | CASSQPGLVPYEQYF | TGCGCCAGCAGCCAACCGGGACTGGTACCCTACGAGCAGTACTTC
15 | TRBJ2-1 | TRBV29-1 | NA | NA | CSVEDWGGRSNEQFF | TGCAGCGTTGAAGACTGGGGGGGGCGGTCAAATGAGCAGTTCTTC
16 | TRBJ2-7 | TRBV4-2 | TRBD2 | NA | CASSRVTSDSSYEQYF | TGTGCCAGCAGCCGGGTGACTAGCGATAGCTCCTACGAGCAGTACTTC
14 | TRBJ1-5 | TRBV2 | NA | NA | CASSDRGGNQPQHF | TGTGCCAGCAGTGACCGGGGGGGGAATCAGCCCCAGCATTTT
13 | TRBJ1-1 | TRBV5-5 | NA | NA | CASSWVQGTEAFF | TGTGCCAGCAGCTGGGTTCAGGGGACTGAAGCTTTCTTT
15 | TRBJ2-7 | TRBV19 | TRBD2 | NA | CATATSGSTDYEQYF | TGTGCCACCGCGACTAGCGGGAGTACTGACTACGAGCAGTACTTC
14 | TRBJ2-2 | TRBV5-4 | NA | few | CASSLDSYTGELFF | TGTGCCAGCAGCTTGGACAGCTACACCGGGGAGCTGTTTTTT
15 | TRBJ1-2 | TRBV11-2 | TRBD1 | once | CASSLVDRGYYGYTF | TGTGCCAGCAGCTTAGTCGACAGGGGGTACTATGGCTACACCTTC